This T cell receptor (beta chain) was observed in a study of T-cell reconstitution after alpha-beta-depleted transplantation in children (dated by TCRdb to about 2016). Regarding the research as a whole: Using TCR repertoire profiling, the study quantitatively followed how T-cell immune reconstitution unfolded in children after TCRalphabeta/CD19-depleted allogeneic hematopoietic cell transplantation.

Results the study describes overall, beyond this receptor: The apparently early recovery of alphabetaT-cell counts about two months after transplant reportedly depended on only several hundred rapidly expanded clones that came from non-depleted graft cells. Hyperexpanded clone frequencies declined over subsequent months; after one year, T-cell counts and TCRbeta diversity were mostly attributed to newly produced T cells. In some patients, the high TCRbeta diversity seen at day 60 was put down to recipient T cells and intrathymic progenitors that had survived conditioning.

This clonotype appeared a few times. What antigen it recognizes has not been identified. Base quality data are lacking; no much larger clone is found one base away. V ends up 3 bases short and J 1 base short, with an unmatched junction base count of 8. The germline V gene encodes CDR1 WSHSY and CDR2 SAAADI. The CDR3 numbers 17 residues from cysteine through phenylalanine. The sequence is cut down to CDR3 DNA, 51 bases in frame from base 1. The intended sense of this specimen's treatment or condition label: allogeneic hematopoietic cell transplantation with graft depleted of TCRalphabeta T cells and CD19 B cells. TCRalphabeta/CD19-depleted allogeneic hematopoietic cell grafts were given to the transplant recipients, all of whom were children. The library was made by PCR. Sequencer: Illumina HiSeq 2500. TCR libraries were prepared with molecular barcoding, using unique molecular identifiers to normalize TCRbeta repertoire quantification. The public sequencing data were trimmed at Q25 with fastp and processed into clonotypes with MiXCR by TCRdb, which kept only in-frame beta chains. Records with the same CDR3 protein are collapsed into one entry carrying the most frequent genes and DNA. The sample has 700,000 to 850,000 distinct CDR3 sequences on record, roughly 15% of them singletons. Approximately 5% of the sample is taken by the ten largest.

Here the chain combines TRBV10-2 and TRBJ2-3; TRBD2 lines up with 9 middle nucleotides. This specimen consisted of PBMCs, mostly from graft donor cells, obtained 360 days after TCRalphabeta/CD19-depleted stem cell transplant. The TCR was taken from a male patient aged 10-17 years who had a stem cell transplant for acute lymphoblastic leukemia, so the T cells may come from the graft donor. The bases are TGCGCCAGCAGTGAATGGGTGGTAGCGGGAGGCACAGATACGCAGTATTTT. It translates to CASSEWVVAGGTDTQYF.